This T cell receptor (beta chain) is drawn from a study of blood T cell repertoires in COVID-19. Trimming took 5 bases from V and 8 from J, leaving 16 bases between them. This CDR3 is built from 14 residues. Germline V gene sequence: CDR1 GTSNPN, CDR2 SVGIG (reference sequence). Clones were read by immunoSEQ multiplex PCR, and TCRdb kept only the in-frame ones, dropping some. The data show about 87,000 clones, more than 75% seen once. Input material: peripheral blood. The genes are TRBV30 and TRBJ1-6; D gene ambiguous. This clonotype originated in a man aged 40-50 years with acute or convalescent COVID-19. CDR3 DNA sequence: TGTGCCTGGGAGCCCGTCCGGAGGGATTCACCCCTCCACTTT. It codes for CAWEPVRRDSPLHF.